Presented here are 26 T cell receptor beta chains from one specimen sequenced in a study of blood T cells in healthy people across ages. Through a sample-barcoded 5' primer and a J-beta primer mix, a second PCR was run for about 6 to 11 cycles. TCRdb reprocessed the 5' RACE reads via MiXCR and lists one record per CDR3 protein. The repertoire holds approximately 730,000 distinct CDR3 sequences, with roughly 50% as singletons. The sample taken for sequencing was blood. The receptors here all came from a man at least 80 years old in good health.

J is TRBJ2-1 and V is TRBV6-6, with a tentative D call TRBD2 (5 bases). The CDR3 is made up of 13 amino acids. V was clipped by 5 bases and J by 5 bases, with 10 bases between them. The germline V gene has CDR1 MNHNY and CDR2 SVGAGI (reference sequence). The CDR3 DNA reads TGTGCCAGCAGTGGGAGTACCGACAATGAGCAGTTCTTC. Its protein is CASSGSTDNEQFF.

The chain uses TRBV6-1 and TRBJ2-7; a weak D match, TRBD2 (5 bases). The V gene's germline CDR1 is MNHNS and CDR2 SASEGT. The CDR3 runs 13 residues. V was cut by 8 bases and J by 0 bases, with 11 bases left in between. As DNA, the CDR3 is TGTGCCAGCTTCCGAGGGTTCTCCTACGAGCAGTACTTC. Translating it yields CASFRGFSYEQYF.

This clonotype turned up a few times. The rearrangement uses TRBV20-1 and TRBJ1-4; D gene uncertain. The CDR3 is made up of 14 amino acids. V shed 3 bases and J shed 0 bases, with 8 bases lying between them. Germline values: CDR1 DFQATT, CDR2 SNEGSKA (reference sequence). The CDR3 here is CSASPSPTNEKLFF. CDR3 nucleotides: TGCAGTGCTAGCCCGTCCCCAACTAATGAAAAACTGTTTTTT.

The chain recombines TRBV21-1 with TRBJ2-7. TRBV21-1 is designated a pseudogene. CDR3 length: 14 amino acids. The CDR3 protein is CASSKDKSGYEQYF. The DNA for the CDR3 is TGTGCCAGCAGCAAAGACAAGAGCGGCTACGAGCAGTACTTC.

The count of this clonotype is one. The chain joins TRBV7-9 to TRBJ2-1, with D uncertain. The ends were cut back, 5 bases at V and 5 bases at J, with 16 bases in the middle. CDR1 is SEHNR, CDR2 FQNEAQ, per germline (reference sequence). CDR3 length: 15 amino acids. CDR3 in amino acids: CASSPAAGPHNEQFF. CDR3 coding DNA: TGTGCCAGCAGCCCGGCGGCAGGTCCCCACAATGAGCAGTTCTTC.

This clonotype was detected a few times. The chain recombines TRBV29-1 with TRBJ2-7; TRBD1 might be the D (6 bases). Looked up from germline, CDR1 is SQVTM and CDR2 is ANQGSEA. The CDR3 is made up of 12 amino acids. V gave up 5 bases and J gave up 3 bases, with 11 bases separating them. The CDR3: CSVYKDSYEQYF. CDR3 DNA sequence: TGCAGCGTTTATAAGGACAGCTACGAGCAGTACTTC.

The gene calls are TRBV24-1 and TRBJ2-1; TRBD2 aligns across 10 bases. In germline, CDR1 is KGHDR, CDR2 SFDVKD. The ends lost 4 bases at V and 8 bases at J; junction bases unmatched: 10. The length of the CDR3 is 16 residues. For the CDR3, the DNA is TGTGCCACCAGTGAACCGATAGCGGGAGGCGAGGATGAGCAGTTCTTC. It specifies CATSEPIAGGEDEQFF.

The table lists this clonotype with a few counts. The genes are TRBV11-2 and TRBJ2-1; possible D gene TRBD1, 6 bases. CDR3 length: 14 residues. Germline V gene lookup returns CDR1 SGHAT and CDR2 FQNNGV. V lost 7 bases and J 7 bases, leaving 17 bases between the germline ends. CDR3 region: CASTLRRQANEQFF. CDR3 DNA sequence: TGTGCCAGCACCCTTAGGAGACAGGCTAATGAGCAGTTCTTC.

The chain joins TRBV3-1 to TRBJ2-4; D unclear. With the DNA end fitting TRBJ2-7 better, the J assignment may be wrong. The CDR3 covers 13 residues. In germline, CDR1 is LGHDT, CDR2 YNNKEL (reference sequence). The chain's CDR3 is CASSQLAAREQYF. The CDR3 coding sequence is TGTGCCAGCAGCCAACTGGCTGCGCGCGAGCAGTACTTC.

The CDR3 protein is CASSYRGPFMDEQFF. CDR3 bases: TGTGCCAGCAGCTATCGTGGGCCTTTTATGGATGAGCAGTTCTTC. V and J are TRBV14 and TRBJ2-1; the D is unclear. The CDR3 has 15 amino acids. The ends were cut back, 5 bases at V and 8 bases at J, with 19 bases in the middle. Germline lookup yields CDR1 SGHDN and CDR2 FVKESK.

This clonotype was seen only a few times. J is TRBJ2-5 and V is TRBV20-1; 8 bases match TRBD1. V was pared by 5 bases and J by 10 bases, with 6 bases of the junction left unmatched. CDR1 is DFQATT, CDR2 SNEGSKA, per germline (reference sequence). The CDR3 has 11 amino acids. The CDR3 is CSAPDRGFQYF. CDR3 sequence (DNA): TGCAGTGCTCCAGACAGGGGCTTCCAGTACTTC.

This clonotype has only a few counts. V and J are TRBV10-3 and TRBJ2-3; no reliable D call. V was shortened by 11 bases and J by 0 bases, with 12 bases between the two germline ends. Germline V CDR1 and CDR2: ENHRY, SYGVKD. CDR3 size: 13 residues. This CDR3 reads CAVDKDSTDTQYF. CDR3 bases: TGTGCCGTCGATAAGGATAGCACAGATACGCAGTATTTT.

In DNA form, the CDR3 reads TGTGCCAGCAGTCCCGGGACTAGCGGGACCCAGCACAGATACGCGTATTTT. Amino acid sequence: CASSPGTSGTQHRYAYF. This chain joins TRBV27 and TRBJ2-3; 13 bases match TRBD2. Germline V gene sequence: CDR1 MNHEY, CDR2 SMNVEV (reference sequence). The CDR3 has 17 residues. V shed 5 bases and J 14 bases; nucleotides not matched to a gene: 19.

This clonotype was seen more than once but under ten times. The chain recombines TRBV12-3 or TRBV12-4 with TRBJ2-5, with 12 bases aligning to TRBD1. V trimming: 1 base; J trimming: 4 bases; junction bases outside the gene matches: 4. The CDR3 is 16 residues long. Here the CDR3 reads CASSLGDRGQRETQYF. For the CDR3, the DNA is TGTGCCAGCAGTTTAGGGGACAGGGGGCAACGAGAGACCCAGTACTTC.

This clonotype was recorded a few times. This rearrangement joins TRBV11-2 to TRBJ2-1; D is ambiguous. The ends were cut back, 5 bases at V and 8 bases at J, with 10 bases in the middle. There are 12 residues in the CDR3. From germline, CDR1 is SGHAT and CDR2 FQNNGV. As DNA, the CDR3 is TGTGCCAGCAGCCACGCCTGGGATGAGCAGTTCTTC. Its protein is CASSHAWDEQFF.

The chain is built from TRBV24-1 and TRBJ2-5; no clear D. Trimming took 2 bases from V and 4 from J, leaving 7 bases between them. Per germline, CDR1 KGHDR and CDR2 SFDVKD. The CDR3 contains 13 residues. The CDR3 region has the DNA TGTGCCACCAGTGATTACCGAGGAGAGACCCAGTACTTC. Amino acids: CATSDYRGETQYF.

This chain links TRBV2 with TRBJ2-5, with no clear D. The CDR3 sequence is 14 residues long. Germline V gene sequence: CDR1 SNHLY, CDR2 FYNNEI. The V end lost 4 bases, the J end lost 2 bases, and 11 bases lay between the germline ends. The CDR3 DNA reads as TGTGCCAGCAGTGCTGGCAAAAAACAAGAGACCCAGTACTTC. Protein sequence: CASSAGKKQETQYF.

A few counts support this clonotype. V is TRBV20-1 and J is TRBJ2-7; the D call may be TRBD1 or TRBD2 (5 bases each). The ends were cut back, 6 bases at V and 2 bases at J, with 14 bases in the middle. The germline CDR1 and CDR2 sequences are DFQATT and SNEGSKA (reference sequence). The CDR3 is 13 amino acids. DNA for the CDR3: TGCAGTGCGATCCGGGACGGTGCCTACGAGCAGTACTTC. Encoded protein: CSAIRDGAYEQYF.

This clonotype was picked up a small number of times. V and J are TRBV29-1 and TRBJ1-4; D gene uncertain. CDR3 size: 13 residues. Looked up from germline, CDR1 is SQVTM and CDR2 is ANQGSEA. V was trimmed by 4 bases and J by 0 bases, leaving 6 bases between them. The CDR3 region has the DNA TGCAGCGTTGTCGGGGCAACTAATGAAAAACTGTTTTTT. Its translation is CSVVGATNEKLFF.

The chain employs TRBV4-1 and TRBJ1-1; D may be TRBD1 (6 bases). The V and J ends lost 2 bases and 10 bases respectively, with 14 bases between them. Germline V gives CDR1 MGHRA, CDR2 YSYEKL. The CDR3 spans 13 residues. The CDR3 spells CASSQPDRWRAFF. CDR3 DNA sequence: TGCGCCAGCAGCCAACCCGACAGGTGGCGAGCTTTCTTT.

CDR3 sequence: CASTLTSGRRSSYEQYF. In DNA, the CDR3 is TGTGCCAGCACCCTCACTAGCGGGAGGCGTAGCTCCTACGAGCAGTACTTC. The chain has TRBV6-2 or TRBV6-3 and TRBJ2-7; the match to TRBD2 covers 12 bases. Trimming cost V 7 bases and J 0 bases; bases outside gene matches: 10. Germline CDR1 and CDR2: MNHEY and SVGEGT. The CDR3 totals 17 residues.

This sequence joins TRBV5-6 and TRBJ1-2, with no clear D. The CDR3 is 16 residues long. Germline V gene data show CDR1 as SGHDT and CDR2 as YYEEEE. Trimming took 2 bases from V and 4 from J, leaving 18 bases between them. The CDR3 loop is CASSLVARRSSYGYTF. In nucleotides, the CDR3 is TGTGCCAGCAGCTTAGTTGCTAGGCGCTCCTCCTATGGCTACACCTTC.

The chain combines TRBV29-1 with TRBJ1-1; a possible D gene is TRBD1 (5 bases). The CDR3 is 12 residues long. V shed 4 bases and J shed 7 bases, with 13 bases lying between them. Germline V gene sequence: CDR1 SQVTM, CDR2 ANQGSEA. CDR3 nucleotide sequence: TGCAGCGTTGCCCCCGCGGGGGATGAAGCTTTCTTT. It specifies CSVAPAGDEAFF.

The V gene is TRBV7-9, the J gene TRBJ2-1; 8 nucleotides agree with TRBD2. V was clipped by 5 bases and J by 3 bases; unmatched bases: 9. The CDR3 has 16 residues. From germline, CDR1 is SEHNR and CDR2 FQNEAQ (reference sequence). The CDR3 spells CASSAGSGTFYNEQFF. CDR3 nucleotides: TGTGCCAGCAGCGCTGGTAGCGGGACCTTCTACAATGAGCAGTTCTTC.

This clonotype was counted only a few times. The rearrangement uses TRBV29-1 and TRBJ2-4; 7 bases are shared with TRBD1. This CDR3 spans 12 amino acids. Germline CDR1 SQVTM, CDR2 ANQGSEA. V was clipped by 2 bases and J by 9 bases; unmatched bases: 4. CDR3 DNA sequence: TGCAGCGTTGAACAGGGGGATGCCATTCAGTACTTC. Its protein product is CSVEQGDAIQYF.

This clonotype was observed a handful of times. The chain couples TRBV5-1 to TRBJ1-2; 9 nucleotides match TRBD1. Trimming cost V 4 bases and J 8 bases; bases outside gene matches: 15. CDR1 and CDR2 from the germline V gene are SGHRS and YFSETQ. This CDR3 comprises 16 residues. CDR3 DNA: TGCGCCAGCAGCGCGGGACTTGGACAGGGGTTGGAAGGCTACACCTTC. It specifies CASSAGLGQGLEGYTF.